The 12 T cell receptor beta chains presented below share a single source sample, sequenced in a study of blood T cell repertoires in COVID-19. Sequenced by immunoSEQ multiplex PCR; TCRdb stores in-frame clones only, minus some. The sample lists some 300,000 clones; under 90% were seen once. Sequenced: PBMCs or T cells enriched from blood (not recorded which). The receptors were sampled from a middle-aged woman who had recovered from COVID-19.

This clone was counted a single time. The chain joins TRBV4-1 to TRBJ2-2; 10 nucleotides line up with TRBD2. J lost 1 base, V lost 2 bases, and 4 bases had no gene match. The CDR3 covers 17 residues. In germline, CDR1 is MGHRA, CDR2 YSYEKL. The DNA of the CDR3 is TGCGCCAGCAGCCAACTACGACTAGCGGGGAACACCGGGGAGCTGTTTTTT. This translates into CASSQLRLAGNTGELFF.

V usage is TRBV18 and J usage is TRBJ1-6; D unclear. The CDR3 has 15 residues. V lost 4 bases and J 14 bases, leaving 21 bases between the germline ends. The germline CDR1 and CDR2 sequences are KGHSH and LQKENI. The CDR3 DNA reads as TGTGCCAGCTCACACCCGGGCCAAGGCGGGGATTCCCTCCACTTT. Protein product: CASSHPGQGGDSLHF.

The chain carries TRBV3-1 (or the pseudogene TRBV3-2) and TRBJ1-6; 8 bases are shared with TRBD1. The V and J ends lost 2 bases and 0 bases, in that order; junction bases with no gene match: 6. The CDR3 is made up of 18 amino acids. Germline loops: CDR1 LGHDT, CDR2 YNNKEL (reference sequence). This chain's CDR3 is CASSQQTGASSYNSPLHF. The CDR3 bases are TGTGCCAGCAGCCAACAGACAGGGGCGAGCTCCTATAATTCACCCCTCCACTTT.

This chain connects TRBV29-1 to TRBJ1-1; D is unclear. V lost 4 bases and J 7 bases, leaving 19 bases between the germline ends. The CDR3 loop spans 14 amino acids. Per germline, CDR1 SQVTM and CDR2 ANQGSEA. Here the CDR3 DNA reads TGCAGCGTTGGACCCATCGGGGAGGGCCGTGAAGCTTTCTTT. Translating it yields CSVGPIGEGREAFF.

This clone was seen a few times. The chain recombines TRBV4-2 with TRBJ1-1, with TRBD1 identical over 9 bases. The CDR3 covers 14 residues. The germline V gene has CDR1 LGHNA and CDR2 YNFKEQ. Trimming removed 1 base from V and 5 bases from J; junction bases left unmatched: 2. CDR3 region: CASSQATGGTEAFF. CDR3 nucleotides: TGTGCCAGCAGCCAAGCGACAGGGGGGACTGAAGCTTTCTTT.

This clone was observed a handful of times. The chain carries TRBV2 and TRBJ1-6, with D possibly TRBD1 on 5 matching bases. The CDR3 is 15 amino acids. The germline V gene has CDR1 SNHLY and CDR2 FYNNEI. The V and J ends lost 4 bases and 7 bases respectively, with 14 bases between them. CDR3 bases: TGTGCCAGCAGTGTGGAGACAGAGAAGAATTCACCCCTCCACTTT. Translated, it gives CASSVETEKNSPLHF.

This rearrangement joins TRBV5-1 to TRBJ2-7, with D possibly matching TRBD1 (5 bases). V gave up 6 bases and J gave up 1 base, with 11 bases separating them. CDR1 SGHRS and CDR2 YFSETQ come from the germline V gene. This CDR3 has 13 amino acids. The CDR3 region is CASTPTASYEQYF. In DNA form, the CDR3 reads TGCGCCAGCACCCCGACAGCGTCCTACGAGCAGTACTTC.

This chain connects TRBV7-2 to TRBJ2-7; maybe TRBD1 (5 bases). Germline CDR1 is SGHTA and CDR2 is FQGNSA. V lost 1 base and J 3 bases, leaving 10 bases between the germline ends. This CDR3 spans 14 amino acids. The CDR3 protein is CASSLEGVFYEQYF. The CDR3, as DNA: TGTGCCAGCAGCTTAGAAGGGGTTTTCTACGAGCAGTACTTC.

Regarding this clone: The same CDR3 arises from other DNA sequences in this sample as well. In DNA form, the CDR3 reads TGCGCCAGCAGCCTCGGACAGGGGGCAGAAAAACTGTTTTTT. Protein: CASSLGQGAEKLFF. The V gene is TRBV5-1, the J gene TRBJ1-4, with TRBD1 identical over 11 bases. Per germline, CDR1 SGHRS and CDR2 YFSETQ. The CDR3 is made up of 14 amino acids. V lost 4 bases to trimming and J lost 8 bases; unmatched junction nucleotides: 4.

This clone has only a few counts. The chain carries TRBV12-5 and TRBJ1-6; TRBD1 aligns across 7 bases. Germline CDR1 and CDR2: LGHNT and FRNRAP. The V segment lost 3 bases and the J segment 5 bases; nucleotides outside the gene matches: 4. The CDR3 covers 15 residues. The CDR3 coding sequence is TGTGCTAGTGGTTTAGGAGACAGGGATAATTCACCCCTCCACTTT. Encoded protein: CASGLGDRDNSPLHF.

This clone has just a few counts. The CDR3 DNA follows: TGTGCCAGCAGCCCCGCTTCCCGGGACAGGGGACGGAGCTCCTACAATGAGCAGTTCTTC. As protein: CASSPASRDRGRSSYNEQFF. The rearrangement links TRBV7-8 to TRBJ2-1; 10 bases fit TRBD1. This CDR3 is 20 amino acids long. Germline V gene data show CDR1 as SGHVS and CDR2 as FQNEAQ. Losses at the gene ends were 5 bases for V and 0 bases for J; bases not matched to a gene: 16.

The chain combines TRBV6-2 or TRBV6-3 with TRBJ2-7; D gene ambiguous. V was shortened by 5 bases and J by 5 bases, with 10 bases between the two germline ends. This CDR3 has 12 residues. Germline CDR1 reads MNHEY; CDR2 reads SVGEGT. CDR3 nucleotides: TGTGCCAGCAGTCACCGGTTCGACGAGCAGTACTTC. Translating it yields CASSHRFDEQYF.